This paragraph covers one T cell receptor beta chain sequence. Antigen: not known. CDR3 length: 16 residues. Germline V gene sequence: CDR1 SQVTM, CDR2 ANQGSEA. The ends lost 0 bases at V and 0 bases at J; junction bases unmatched: 8. This entry comes from a study of blood T cells in healthy people across ages. Study results and limitations: In the absence of known donor CMV status, changes in expanded clonotypes were possibly confounded.

Isolation yielded PBMCs, at least 6.5 million per sample, in every case. Using a J-beta primer mix together with a sample-barcoded 5' primer, a second PCR was run for 7 to 11 cycles. Each TCR beta cDNA got a 12-nucleotide random molecular identifier. Every sample produced at least 2.5 million CDR3-containing paired-end reads. TCRdb re-analysed the 5' RACE reads in MiXCR, keeping a single row per CDR3 protein. The table has about 780,000 distinct CDR3 sequences, about 42% seen once; the top ten hold approximately 18%. The chain employs TRBV29-1 and TRBJ2-7, with TRBD2 matching 7 bases. The receptor's source is an elderly man in good health. Sequenced input: blood. Here the CDR3 reads CSVEDGRASASYEQYF. The CDR3 DNA reads TGCAGCGTTGAAGATGGGAGGGCAAGCGCCTCCTACGAGCAGTACTTC.